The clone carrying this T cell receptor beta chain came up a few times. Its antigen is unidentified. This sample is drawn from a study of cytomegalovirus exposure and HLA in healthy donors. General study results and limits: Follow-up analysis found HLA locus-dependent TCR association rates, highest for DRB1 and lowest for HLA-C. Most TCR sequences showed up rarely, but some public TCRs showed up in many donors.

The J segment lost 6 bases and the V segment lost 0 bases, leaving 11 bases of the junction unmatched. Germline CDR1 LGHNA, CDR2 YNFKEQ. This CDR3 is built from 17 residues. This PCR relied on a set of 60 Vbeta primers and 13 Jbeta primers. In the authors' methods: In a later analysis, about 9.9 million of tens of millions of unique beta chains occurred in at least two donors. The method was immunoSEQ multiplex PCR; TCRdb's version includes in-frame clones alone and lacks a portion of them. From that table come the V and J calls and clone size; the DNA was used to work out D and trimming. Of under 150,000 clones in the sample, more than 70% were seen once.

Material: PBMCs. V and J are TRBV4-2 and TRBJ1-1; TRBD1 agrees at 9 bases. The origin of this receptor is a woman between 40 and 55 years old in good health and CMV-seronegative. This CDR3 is CASSQDTGTGNLPEAFF. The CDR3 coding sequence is TGTGCCAGCAGCCAAGACACCGGGACAGGGAACCTCCCTGAAGCTTTCTTT.